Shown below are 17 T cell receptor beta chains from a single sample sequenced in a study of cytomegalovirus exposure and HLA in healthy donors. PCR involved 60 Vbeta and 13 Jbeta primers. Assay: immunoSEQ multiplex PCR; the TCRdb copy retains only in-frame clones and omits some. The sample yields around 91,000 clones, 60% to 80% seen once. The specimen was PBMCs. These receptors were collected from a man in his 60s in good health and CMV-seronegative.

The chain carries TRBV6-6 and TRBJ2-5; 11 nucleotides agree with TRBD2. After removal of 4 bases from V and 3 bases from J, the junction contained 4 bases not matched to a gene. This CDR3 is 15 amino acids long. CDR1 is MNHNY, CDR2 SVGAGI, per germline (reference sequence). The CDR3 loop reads CASSSLLAGEETQYF. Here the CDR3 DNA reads TGTGCCAGCAGTTCACTACTAGCGGGGGAAGAGACCCAGTACTTC.

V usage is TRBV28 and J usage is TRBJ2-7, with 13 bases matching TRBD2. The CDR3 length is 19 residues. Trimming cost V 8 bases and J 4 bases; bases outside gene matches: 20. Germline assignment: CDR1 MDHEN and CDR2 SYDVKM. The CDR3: CASQTSGLAGLLSPYEQYF. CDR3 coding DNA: TGTGCCAGCCAAACCTCGGGACTAGCGGGGCTCTTATCCCCGTACGAGCAGTACTTC.

The CDR3 loop reads CASSADSGSYNEQFF. The DNA of the CDR3 is TGTGCCAGCAGTGCAGATAGCGGATCCTACAATGAGCAGTTCTTC. The genes are TRBV2 and TRBJ2-1; D is perhaps TRBD2 (6 bases). Germline assignment: CDR1 SNHLY and CDR2 FYNNEI. V lost 4 bases to trimming and J lost 1 base, with 11 bases between them. The CDR3 has 15 residues.

The CDR3: CASSPQGAGNQPQHF. CDR3 nucleotides: TGTGCCAGCAGCCCCCAGGGGGCTGGCAATCAGCCCCAGCATTTT. This sequence joins TRBV7-9 and TRBJ1-5, with TRBD1 matching 8 bases. Germline values: CDR1 SEHNR, CDR2 FQNEAQ (reference sequence). The CDR3 loop spans 15 amino acids. J gave up 2 bases and V 5 bases, and 5 bases lay outside the gene matches.

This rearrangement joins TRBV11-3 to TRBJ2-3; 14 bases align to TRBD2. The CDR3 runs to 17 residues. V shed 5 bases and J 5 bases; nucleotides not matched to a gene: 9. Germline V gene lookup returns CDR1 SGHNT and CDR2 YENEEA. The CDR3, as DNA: TGTGCCAGCAGCCTCAGCAGAGGACTAGCGGGAGGAGATACGCAGTATTTT. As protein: CASSLSRGLAGGDTQYF.

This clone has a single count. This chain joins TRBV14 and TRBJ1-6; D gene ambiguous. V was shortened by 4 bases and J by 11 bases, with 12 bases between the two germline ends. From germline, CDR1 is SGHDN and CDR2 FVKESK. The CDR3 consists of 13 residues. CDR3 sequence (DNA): TGTGCCAGCAGCCTACTCGGCGGGGCACCCCTCCACTTT. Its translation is CASSLLGGAPLHF.

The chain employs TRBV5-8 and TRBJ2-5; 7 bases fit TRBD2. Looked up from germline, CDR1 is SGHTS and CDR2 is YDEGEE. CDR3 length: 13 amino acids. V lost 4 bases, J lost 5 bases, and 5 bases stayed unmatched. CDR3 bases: TGTGCCAGCAGCCCTATGGGAGGGGAGACCCAGTACTTC. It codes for CASSPMGGETQYF.

CDR3 loop: CASSVLYQPQHF. Here the CDR3 DNA reads TGTGCCAGCAGTGTACTTTATCAGCCCCAGCATTTT. The chain uses TRBV6-1 and TRBJ1-5; no reliable D call. Germline assignment: CDR1 MNHNS and CDR2 SASEGT. The CDR3 is 12 amino acids. The V and J ends lost 4 bases and 5 bases respectively, with 6 bases between them.

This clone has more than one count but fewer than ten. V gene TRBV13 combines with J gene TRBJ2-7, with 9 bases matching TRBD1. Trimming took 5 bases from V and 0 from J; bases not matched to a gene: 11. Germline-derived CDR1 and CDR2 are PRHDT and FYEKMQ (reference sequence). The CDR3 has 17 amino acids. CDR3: CASSPGGQGTSSYEQYF. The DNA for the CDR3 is TGTGCCAGCAGCCCAGGAGGACAGGGGACTTCCTCCTACGAGCAGTACTTC. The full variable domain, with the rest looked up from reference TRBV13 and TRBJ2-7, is AAGVIQSPRHLIKEKRETATLKCYPIPRHDTVYWYQQGPGQDPQFLISFYEKMQSDKGSIPDRFSAQQFSDYHSELNMSSLELGDSALYFCASSPGGQGTSSYEQYFGPGTRLTVT.

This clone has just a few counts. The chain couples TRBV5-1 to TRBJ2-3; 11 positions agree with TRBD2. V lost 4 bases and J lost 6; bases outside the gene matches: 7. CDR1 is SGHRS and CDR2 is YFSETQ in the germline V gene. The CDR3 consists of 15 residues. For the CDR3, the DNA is TGCGCCAGCAGCCTTAGCGGGAGGGCCGGGGATACGCAGTATTTT. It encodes CASSLSGRAGDTQYF.

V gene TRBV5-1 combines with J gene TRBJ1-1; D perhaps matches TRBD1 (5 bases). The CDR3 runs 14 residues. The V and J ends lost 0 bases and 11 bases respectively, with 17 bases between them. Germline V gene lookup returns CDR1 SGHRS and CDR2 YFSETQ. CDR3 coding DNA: TGCGCCAGCAGCTTGGAAATAACAGGTCCCAGTGCTTTCTTT. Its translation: CASSLEITGPSAFF.

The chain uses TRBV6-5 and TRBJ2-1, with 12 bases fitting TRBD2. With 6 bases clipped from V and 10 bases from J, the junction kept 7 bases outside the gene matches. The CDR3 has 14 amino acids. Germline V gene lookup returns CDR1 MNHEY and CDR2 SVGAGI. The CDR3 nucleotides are TGTGCCAGCAGCCGGACTAGCGGGAACTGGGAGCAGTTCTTC. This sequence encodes CASSRTSGNWEQFF.

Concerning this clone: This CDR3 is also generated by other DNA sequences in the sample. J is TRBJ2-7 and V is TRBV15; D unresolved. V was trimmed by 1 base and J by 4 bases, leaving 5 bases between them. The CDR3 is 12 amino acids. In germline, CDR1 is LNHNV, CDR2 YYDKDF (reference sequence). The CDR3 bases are TGTGCCACCAGCAGAGGAGGTTACGAGCAGTACTTC. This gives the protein CATSRGGYEQYF. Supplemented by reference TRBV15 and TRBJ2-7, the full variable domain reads DAMVIQNPRYQVTQFGKPVTLSCSQTLNHNVMYWYQQKSSQAPKLLFHYYDKDFNNEADTPDNFQSRRPNTSFCFLDIRSPGLGDTAMYLCATSRGGYEQYFGPGTRLTVT.

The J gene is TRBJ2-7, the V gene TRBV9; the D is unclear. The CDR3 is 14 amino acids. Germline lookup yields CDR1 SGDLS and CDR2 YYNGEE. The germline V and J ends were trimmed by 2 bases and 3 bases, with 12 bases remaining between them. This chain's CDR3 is CASSVVPLFYEQYF. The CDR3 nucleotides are TGTGCCAGCAGCGTCGTTCCCCTATTCTACGAGCAGTACTTC. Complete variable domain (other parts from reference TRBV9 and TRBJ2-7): DSGVTQTPKHLITATGQRVTLRCSPRSGDLSVYWYQQSLDQGLQFLIQYYNGEERAKGNILERFSAQQFPDLHSELNLSSLELGDSALYFCASSVVPLFYEQYFGPGTRLTVT.

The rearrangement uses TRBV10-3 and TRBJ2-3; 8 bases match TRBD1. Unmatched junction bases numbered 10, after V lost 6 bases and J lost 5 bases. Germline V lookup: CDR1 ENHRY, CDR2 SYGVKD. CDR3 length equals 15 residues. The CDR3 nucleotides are TGTGCCATCAGGCGACAGGGGAATCTCAGAGATACGCAGTATTTT. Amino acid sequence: CAIRRQGNLRDTQYF.

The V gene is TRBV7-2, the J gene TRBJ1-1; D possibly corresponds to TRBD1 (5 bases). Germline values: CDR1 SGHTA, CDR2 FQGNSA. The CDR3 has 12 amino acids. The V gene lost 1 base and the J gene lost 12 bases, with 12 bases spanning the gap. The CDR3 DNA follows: TGTGCCAGCAGCTTAGGTGAAGGGGCAACTTTCTTT. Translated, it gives CASSLGEGATFF.

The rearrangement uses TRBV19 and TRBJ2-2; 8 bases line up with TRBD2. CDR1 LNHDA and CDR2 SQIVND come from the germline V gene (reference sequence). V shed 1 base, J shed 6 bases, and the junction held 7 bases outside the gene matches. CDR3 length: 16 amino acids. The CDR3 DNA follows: TGTGCCAGTAGTATAGGTGGTAGCGGGGTCGCCGGGGAGCTGTTTTTT. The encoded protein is CASSIGGSGVAGELFF.